The subject of this entry is one T cell receptor beta chain. The data belong to a study of blood T cell repertoires in COVID-19. This CDR3 comprises 18 residues. V lost 4 bases, J lost 0 bases, and 20 bases lay in between. The table came from immunoSEQ multiplex PCR; TCRdb's copy has only in-frame clones and leaves some out. There are 99,000 or so clones in the sample; 80% to 90% occur only once, and around 2% lies in the top ten. Input material: peripheral blood. The V call is TRBV23-1, the J call TRBJ2-3; weak D call: TRBD1 (5 bases). TRBV23-1 belongs to the ORF category, with a function that is uncertain. This clonotype was obtained from a man aged 50 or older with COVID-19, enrolled during active disease. This chain's CDR3 is CASSLRQPWPSSTDTQYF. The CDR3 nucleotides read TGCGCCAGCAGTCTACGACAGCCTTGGCCCTCTAGCACAGATACGCAGTATTTT.